A single sample is the source of the 20 T cell receptor beta chains below, sequenced in a study of T cells in narcolepsy. Libraries were prepared by immunoSEQ multiplex PCR; TCRdb keeps only in-frame clonotypes and omits some of them. Seen here are 25,000 to 35,000 clones, roughly four fifths observed once, and the top ten hold more than 0.9%. Sequences were obtained from CD45RA- memory CD4+ T cells from PBMCs. Receptors originate from a human donor with narcolepsy.

This rearrangement joins TRBV19 to TRBJ1-5; D gene uncertain. The germline gives CDR1 LNHDA, CDR2 SQIVND (reference sequence). The V end was cut by 3 bases, the J end by 3 bases, with 15 bases between. This CDR3 comprises 16 residues. CDR3 sequence: CASSILSTEYNQPQHF. In DNA form, the CDR3 reads TGTGCCAGTAGTATTCTATCTACGGAATACAATCAGCCCCAGCATTTT.

This CDR3 is CASSLLGSGAPSGEKLFF. In DNA, the CDR3 is TGTGCCAGCAGCTTATTGGGTTCAGGGGCGCCGAGTGGTGAAAAACTGTTTTTT. V is TRBV5-6 and J is TRBJ1-4, with a weak D call TRBD1 (6 bases). Trimming cost V 2 bases and J 7 bases, with 24 bases left between them. Germline loops: CDR1 SGHDT, CDR2 YYEEEE. CDR3 size: 18 residues.

The rearrangement uses TRBV29-1 and TRBJ1-1; weak D call: TRBD1 (5 bases). The CDR3 contains 16 residues. Germline V gene sequence: CDR1 SQVTM, CDR2 ANQGSEA. The V end lost 4 bases, the J end lost 0 bases, and 18 bases lay between the germline ends. CDR3 residues: CSVVGRGGVMNTEAFF. For the CDR3, the DNA is TGCAGCGTTGTAGGTCGGGGCGGGGTTATGAACACTGAAGCTTTCTTT.

The chain is built from TRBV25-1 and TRBJ2-1, with D possibly matching TRBD2 (5 bases). V was shortened by 3 bases and J by 4 bases, with 19 bases between the two germline ends. The CDR3 covers 17 residues. Germline CDR1 reads MGHDK; CDR2 reads SYGVNS. The CDR3 region is CASSDPTGLAGYNEQFF. The CDR3 coding sequence is TGTGCCAGCAGTGACCCCACCGGGCTAGCCGGATACAATGAGCAGTTCTTC. The full variable domain, in which reference TRBV25-1 and TRBJ2-1 provide the parts outside the CDR3, is EADIYQTPRYLVIGTGKKITLECSQTMGHDKMYWYQQDPGMELHLIHYSYGVNSTEKGDLSSESTVSRIRTEHFPLTLESARPSHTSQYLCASSDPTGLAGYNEQFFGPGTRLTVL.

The gene calls are TRBV7-9 and TRBJ1-5; TRBD1 agrees at 8 bases. In germline, CDR1 is SEHNR, CDR2 FQNEAQ (reference sequence). The length of the CDR3 is 15 residues. Losses at the gene ends were 1 base for V and 11 bases for J; bases not matched to a gene: 10. CDR3 sequence (DNA): TGTGCCAGCAGCTTAGGTTCAGGGGGCGGTCTGACCCAGCATTTT. Protein product: CASSLGSGGGLTQHF.

V is TRBV2 and J is TRBJ2-5; D unresolved. The CDR3 consists of 11 residues. Germline V lookup: CDR1 SNHLY, CDR2 FYNNEI. Trimming removed 4 bases from V and 7 bases from J, with 7 bases in between. This CDR3 reads CASSVAGTQYF. The CDR3 DNA reads as TGTGCCAGCAGTGTGGCCGGGACCCAGTACTTC. The complete variable domain, with remaining parts taken from reference TRBV2 and TRBJ2-5, reads EPEVTQTPSHQVTQMGQEVILRCVPISNHLYFYWYRQILGQKVEFLVSFYNNEISEKSEIFDDQFSVERPDGSNFTLKIRSTKLEDSAMYFCASSVAGTQYFGPGTRLLVL.

The CDR3 region has the DNA TGTGCCAGCAGTAAAGGAGGGGGCGCGTTCCACGAGCAGTACTTC. Its protein product is CASSKGGGAFHEQYF. This chain links TRBV27 with TRBJ2-7; D is perhaps TRBD1 (7 bases). Germline V gives CDR1 MNHEY, CDR2 SMNVEV (reference sequence). The CDR3 consists of 15 residues. V lost 5 bases, J lost 5 bases, and 19 bases lay in between.

This clone appeared a single time. V gene TRBV15 combines with J gene TRBJ1-5; D is perhaps TRBD1 (5 bases). Trimming took off 0 bases at V and 6 bases at J, with 12 bases between the two ends. Per the germline V gene, CDR1 is LNHNV and CDR2 is YYDKDF (reference sequence). This CDR3 is built from 15 residues. The CDR3 spells CATSRDPSGLQPQHF. The DNA of the CDR3 is TGTGCCACCAGCAGAGATCCTTCGGGGCTTCAGCCCCAGCATTTT.

The rearrangement uses TRBV28 and TRBJ2-7; perhaps TRBD1 as D (6 bases). This CDR3 is 13 amino acids long. CDR1 and CDR2 (germline): MDHEN, SYDVKM. V was pared by 6 bases and J by 2 bases, with 11 bases between. CDR3 in amino acids: CASRKQGPYEQYF. For the CDR3, the DNA is TGTGCCAGCAGAAAACAGGGACCCTACGAGCAGTACTTC.

The genes are TRBV2 and TRBJ2-2; D not resolved. The CDR3 loop spans 13 amino acids. The V gene's germline CDR1 is SNHLY and CDR2 FYNNEI. V lost 5 bases to trimming and J lost 1 base, with 5 bases between them. DNA for the CDR3: TGTGCCAGCAGTAGACAGAACACCGGGGAGCTGTTTTTT. Residues: CASSRQNTGELFF.

The rearrangement links TRBV5-1 to TRBJ1-1; D unclear. Trimming took off 2 bases at V and 7 bases at J, with 12 bases between the two ends. The CDR3 runs to 13 residues. From germline, CDR1 is SGHRS and CDR2 YFSETQ. This chain's CDR3 is CASSLDPEGEAFF. The DNA of the CDR3 is TGCGCCAGCAGCTTAGATCCGGAAGGTGAAGCTTTCTTT.

This clone is a singleton in its sample. The chain recombines TRBV6-1 with TRBJ1-5; 7 positions agree with TRBD1. Losses at the gene ends were 0 bases for V and 0 bases for J; bases not matched to a gene: 8. This CDR3 contains 18 residues. From germline, CDR1 is MNHNS and CDR2 SASEGT. The CDR3 is CASSEAAQGGNSNQPQHF. The DNA for the CDR3 is TGTGCCAGCAGTGAAGCGGCGCAGGGGGGGAATAGCAATCAGCCCCAGCATTTT.

This chain links TRBV5-1 with TRBJ1-2, with D possibly being TRBD1 (6 bases). The germline CDR1 and CDR2 sequences are SGHRS and YFSETQ. The ends were cut back, 4 bases at V and 0 bases at J, with 28 bases in the middle. This CDR3 is 20 amino acids long. The CDR3 sequence is CASSLWGSPGVEGPNYGYTF. As DNA, the CDR3 is TGCGCCAGCAGCCTGTGGGGGTCCCCAGGGGTAGAGGGTCCTAACTATGGCTACACCTTC.

The chain uses TRBV28 and TRBJ1-1, with TRBD1 identical over 8 bases. CDR3 length equals 15 residues. From germline, CDR1 is MDHEN and CDR2 SYDVKM. The junction had 18 bases not matched to a gene; V was cut back by 8 bases and J by 10 bases. CDR3 in amino acids: CASVPLAPGGMTAFF. CDR3 in DNA: TGTGCCAGCGTCCCACTTGCCCCAGGGGGCATGACAGCTTTCTTT.

This chain joins TRBV5-5 and TRBJ2-7; D is unclear. V lost 0 bases, J lost 2 bases, and 6 bases lay in between. CDR3 length: 13 amino acids. Looked up from germline, CDR1 is SGHKS and CDR2 is YYEKEE (reference sequence). The CDR3: CASSLVLAYEQYF. CDR3 coding DNA: TGTGCCAGCAGCTTGGTCCTTGCCTACGAGCAGTACTTC.

CDR3 in DNA: TGTGCCAGCAGCCAACGCAGACTAGCGGGAGGGCTGGAGACCCAGTACTTC. This sequence encodes CASSQRRLAGGLETQYF. The chain links TRBV14 to TRBJ2-5; 14 nucleotides line up with TRBD2. V gave up 2 bases and J gave up 5 bases; unmatched junction bases: 7. This CDR3 spans 17 amino acids. From germline, CDR1 is SGHDN and CDR2 FVKESK.

The V call is TRBV30, the J call TRBJ1-1; D gene unclear. CDR1 is GTSNPN and CDR2 is SVGIG in the germline V gene (reference sequence). CDR3 length: 13 amino acids. V was trimmed by 4 bases and J by 6 bases, leaving 15 bases between them. CDR3 sequence: CAWTLERRAEAFF. The CDR3 DNA reads TGTGCCTGGACCCTGGAGAGGAGAGCTGAAGCTTTCTTT.

The V gene is TRBV4-1, the J gene TRBJ2-4; D not certain. The V end was cut by 4 bases, the J end by 6 bases, with 16 bases between. The CDR3 loop spans 15 amino acids. CDR1 MGHRA and CDR2 YSYEKL come from the germline V gene. The CDR3 DNA follows: TGCGCCAGCAGCCTGCAGGCCTCTCCCAGAAACATTCAGTACTTC. It codes for CASSLQASPRNIQYF.

The chain has TRBV11-1 and TRBJ2-3, with 11 bases fitting TRBD2. Trimming cost V 1 base and J 6 bases; bases outside gene matches: 6. CDR1 is SGHAT and CDR2 is FQDESV in the germline V gene (reference sequence). This CDR3 is built from 16 residues. The chain's CDR3 is CASSLGLAGTSDTQYF. CDR3 sequence (DNA): TGTGCCAGCAGCTTAGGACTAGCGGGGACCTCGGATACGCAGTATTTT. Full variable domain (rest looked up from reference TRBV11-1 and TRBJ2-3): EAEVAQSPRYKITEKSQAVAFWCDPISGHATLYWYRQILGQGPELLVQFQDESVVDDSQLPKDRFSAERLKGVDSTLKIQPAELGDSAMYLCASSLGLAGTSDTQYFGPGTRLTVL.

The chain joins TRBV7-9 to TRBJ1-1; TRBD1 is a possible D gene (6 bases). The CDR3 loop spans 14 amino acids. V was cut by 5 bases and J by 11 bases, with 21 bases left in between. Per the germline V gene, CDR1 is SEHNR and CDR2 is FQNEAQ (reference sequence). CDR3 sequence reads: CASSRDSTGGGAFF. The CDR3 nucleotides read TGTGCCAGCAGCCGAGACTCGACAGGCGGTGGGGCTTTCTTT.